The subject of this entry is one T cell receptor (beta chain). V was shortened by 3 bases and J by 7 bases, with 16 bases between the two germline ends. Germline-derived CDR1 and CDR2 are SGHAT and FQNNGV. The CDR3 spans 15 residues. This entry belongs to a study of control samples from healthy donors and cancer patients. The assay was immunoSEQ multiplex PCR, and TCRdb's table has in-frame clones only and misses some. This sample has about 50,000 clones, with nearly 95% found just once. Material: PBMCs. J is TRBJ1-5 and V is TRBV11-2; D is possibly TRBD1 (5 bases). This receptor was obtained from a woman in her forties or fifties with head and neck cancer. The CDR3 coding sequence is TGTGCCAGCAGCTTGGGGGGGTTCGGAGGACAGCCCCAGCATTTT. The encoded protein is CASSLGGFGGQPQHF.